This is a list of T cell receptor beta chains from one sample in a study of chemoradiotherapy in HPV16-positive cancers. TCRdb's copy holds only in-frame clones and misses some; the assay was immunoSEQ multiplex PCR. The sample lists 40,000 to 65,000 clones; 90% were seen once. The material was blood, obtained from a patient who underwent chemoradiotherapy. These receptors originate from a human donor with HPV-associated anogenital cancer. CDR3s include the opening cysteine and the closing phenylalanine or tryptophan. Fields, in order: D gene, J gene, clone size, CDR3 length, V gene, CDR3 protein, CDR3 DNA. The D gene is left open where the match is weak. Clone size is not always given. Where it is, it says once, few, many or a class for expanded clones.

. | TRBJ1-3 | . | 15 | TRBV9 | CASSTKTDSGNTIYF | TGTGCCAGCAGCACCAAGACGGACTCTGGAAACACCATATATTTT
TRBD2 | TRBJ2-7 | . | 19 | TRBV4-1 | CASSQDGSPGLASSYEQYF | TGCGCCAGCAGCCAAGATGGATCTCCGGGACTAGCGAGTTCCTACGAGCAGTACTTC
TRBD2 | TRBJ2-2 | . | 17 | TRBV9 | CASSATASGGNTGELFF | TGTGCCAGCAGCGCCACAGCAAGCGGGGGAAACACCGGGGAGCTGTTTTTT
. | TRBJ2-1 | . | 18 | TRBV7-9 | CASSSGPLGDWGLNEQFF | TGTGCCAGCAGCTCAGGACCTCTTGGGGACTGGGGTCTGAATGAGCAGTTCTTC
. | TRBJ1-2 | . | 16 | TRBV10-3 | CAISERGTALNYGYTF | TGTGCCATCAGTGAAAGGGGGACCGCTCTTAACTATGGCTACACCTTC
. | TRBJ2-7 | . | 15 | TRBV19 | CASSTAWGSGYEQYF | TGTGCCAGTAGTACCGCATGGGGGAGTGGCTACGAGCAGTACTTC
. | TRBJ2-3 | . | 15 | TRBV11-2 | CASSTVRGRADTQYF | TGTGCCAGCAGCACCGTCCGGGGTAGGGCAGATACGCAGTATTTT
. | TRBJ1-4 | . | 13 | TRBV5-8 | CASSPGPGEKLFF | TGTGCCAGCAGCCCAGGGCCTGGGGAAAAACTGTTTTTT
TRBD1 | TRBJ2-7 | once | 15 | TRBV15 | CATSRDRQGRYEQYF | TGTGCCACCAGCAGAGATAGACAGGGGCGGTACGAGCAGTACTTC
. | TRBJ2-7 | . | 13 | TRBV5-1 | CASRRGSSYEQYF | TGCGCCAGCAGAAGGGGATCTTCCTACGAGCAGTACTTC
. | TRBJ1-3 | . | 17 | TRBV4-2 | CASSQDPGGASGNTIYF | TGTGCCAGCAGCCAAGATCCTGGAGGGGCCTCTGGAAACACCATATATTTT
. | TRBJ2-5 | . | 12 | TRBV5-4 | CASGLGMETQYF | TGTGCCAGCGGATTGGGAATGGAGACCCAGTACTTC
. | TRBJ1-4 | . | 16 | TRBV19 | CASSTLPEPTNEKLFF | TGTGCCAGTAGTACCCTCCCCGAGCCAACTAATGAAAAACTGTTTTTT
. | TRBJ2-7 | . | 15 | TRBV19 | CASTSGGGARYEQYF | TGTGCCAGTACCTCAGGAGGGGGCGCCCGCTACGAGCAGTACTTC
TRBD1 | TRBJ1-1 | . | 15 | TRBV7-2 | CASSLRRQGTTEAFF | TGTGCCAGCAGCTTGAGGCGACAGGGAACCACTGAAGCTTTCTTT
TRBD2 | TRBJ2-2 | . | 16 | TRBV5-1 | CASSVSGGARTGELFF | TGCGCCAGCAGCGTCAGCGGGGGGGCGCGGACCGGGGAGCTGTTTTTT
. | TRBJ2-2 | . | 15 | TRBV4-2 | CASSQGGRDIGELFF | TGTGCCAGCAGCCAAGGGGGCAGGGATATCGGGGAGCTGTTTTTT
. | TRBJ1-5 | . | 14 | TRBV7-8 | CASSLSVESQPQHF | TGTGCCAGCAGCTTATCGGTGGAAAGTCAGCCCCAGCATTTT
. | TRBJ1-5 | . | 13 | TRBV5-5 | CASSLKDNQPQHF | TGTGCCAGCAGCTTGAAGGACAATCAGCCCCAGCATTTT
. | TRBJ1-1 | . | 15 | TRBV5-1 | CASSLDSPRDTEAFF | TGCGCCAGCAGCTTGGACTCACCGCGGGACACTGAAGCTTTCTTT
. | TRBJ2-1 | . | 15 | TRBV5-4 | CASSSGQRDINEQFF | TGTGCCAGCAGCTCCGGACAGAGGGACATCAATGAGCAGTTCTTC
TRBD1 | TRBJ1-2 | . | 15 | TRBV19 | CASSRTLQGKYGYTF | TGTGCCAGTAGCCGAACATTACAGGGGAAATATGGCTACACCTTC
TRBD1 | TRBJ1-1 | once | 17 | TRBV19 | CASRWGTGVPLNTEAFF | TGTGCCAGTAGATGGGGGACAGGGGTCCCCTTGAACACTGAAGCTTTCTTT
. | TRBJ1-5 | . | 15 | TRBV6-9 | CASSYKGHFNQPQHF | TGTGCCAGCAGTTATAAAGGCCACTTTAATCAGCCCCAGCATTTT
TRBD2 | TRBJ2-2 | . | 15 | TRBV5-6 | CASSPSGGPTGELFF | TGTGCCAGCAGCCCGTCGGGAGGGCCCACCGGGGAGCTGTTTTTT
TRBD1 | TRBJ2-3 | . | 16 | TRBV7-9 | CASSQQTGRTPDTQYF | TGTGCCAGCAGCCAACAGACAGGGCGCACCCCAGATACGCAGTATTTT
. | TRBJ2-1 | . | 14 | TRBV18 | CASSLQGPYNEQFF | TGTGCCAGCTCACTACAGGGACCCTACAATGAGCAGTTCTTC
TRBD1 | TRBJ2-7 | . | 15 | TRBV5-1 | CASIPGQGGSYEQYF | TGCGCCAGCATCCCGGGACAGGGGGGGTCCTACGAGCAGTACTTC
. | TRBJ2-1 | . | 15 | TRBV6-1 | CASKESRATRDEQFF | TGTGCCAGCAAGGAGAGCCGGGCCACCAGGGATGAGCAGTTCTTC
. | TRBJ2-2 | once | 15 | TRBV6-4 | CASKGAPGDTGELFF | TGTGCCAGCAAGGGGGCGCCGGGGGACACCGGGGAGCTGTTTTTT
. | TRBJ1-6 | . | 15 | TRBV14 | CASSQGSGFYSPLHF | TGTGCCAGCAGCCAAGGGTCAGGGTTTTATTCACCCCTCCACTTT
TRBD1 | TRBJ2-7 | few | 17 | TRBV27 | CASSLRAPGQDHYEQYF | TGTGCCAGCAGTTTAAGGGCCCCGGGACAGGACCACTACGAGCAGTACTTC
TRBD2 | TRBJ2-5 | . | 14 | TRBV5-1 | CASSSTSAGETQYF | TGCGCCAGCAGCTCTACTAGCGCGGGAGAGACCCAGTACTTC
. | TRBJ2-7 | few | 14 | TRBV6-1 | CASSPTGDIYEQYF | TGTGCCAGCAGCCCGACAGGAGACATCTACGAGCAGTACTTC
. | TRBJ2-5 | . | 11 | TRBV7-8 | CASSLDETQYF | TGTGCCAGCAGCTTGGACGAGACCCAGTACTTC
. | TRBJ1-5 | . | 14 | TRBV2 | CASRRGRGNQPQHF | TGTGCCAGCAGGAGGGGCAGGGGCAATCAGCCCCAGCATTTT
. | TRBJ1-2 | . | 12 | TRBV5-8 | CASTSTAYGYTF | TGTGCCAGCACCTCTACTGCCTATGGCTACACCTTC
. | TRBJ1-1 | once | 16 | TRBV9 | CASSGGSLQANTEAFF | TGTGCCAGCAGCGGGGGGAGTTTGCAGGCGAACACTGAAGCTTTCTTT
. | TRBJ2-1 | few | 14 | TRBV11-3 | CASSLGWREDEQFF | TGTGCCAGCAGCCTTGGATGGAGGGAGGATGAGCAGTTCTTC
. | TRBJ2-7 | medium-sized | 15 | TRBV6-5 | CASSYAGQIGSEQYF | TGTGCCAGCAGTTACGCTGGACAGATCGGGTCCGAGCAGTACTTC
. | TRBJ1-3 | . | 17 | TRBV6-1 | CASSELVGINSGNTIYF | TGTGCCAGCAGTGAATTAGTAGGGATTAACTCTGGAAACACCATATATTTT
. | TRBJ1-2 | once | 13 | TRBV27 | CASSLEGRYGYTF | TGTGCCAGCAGTTTAGAGGGAAGGTATGGCTACACCTTC
. | TRBJ1-2 | . | 14 | TRBV14 | CASSQDQGKGGYTF | TGTGCCAGCAGCCAAGACCAGGGGAAGGGTGGCTACACCTTC
. | TRBJ1-1 | . | 16 | TRBV6-4 | CASITREGSSRTEAFF | TGTGCCAGCATCACTCGGGAGGGGAGTTCCCGCACTGAAGCTTTCTTT
. | TRBJ1-2 | once | 14 | TRBV27 | CASSLMGGGYGYTF | TGTGCCAGCAGTTTAATGGGGGGAGGCTATGGCTACACCTTC
. | TRBJ1-5 | . | 12 | TRBV7-9 | CASSPPNQPQHF | TGTGCCAGCAGCCCCCCCAATCAGCCCCAGCATTTT
TRBD2 | TRBJ2-7 | . | 13 | TRBV28 | CASSLLAGVEQYF | TGTGCCAGCAGTTTATTGGCGGGAGTGGAGCAGTACTTC
TRBD2 | TRBJ2-5 | . | 14 | TRBV7-9 | CASSPGGIQETQYF | TGTGCCAGCAGCCCCGGGGGGATCCAAGAGACCCAGTACTTC
TRBD1 | TRBJ1-1 | . | 14 | TRBV7-3 | CASSQDRRGTEAFF | TGTGCCAGCAGCCAGGACAGGAGGGGGACTGAAGCTTTCTTT
. | TRBJ1-1 | . | 14 | TRBV6-1 | CASSESYMNTEAFF | TGTGCCAGCAGCGAATCTTATATGAACACTGAAGCTTTCTTT